Each of the 16 T cell receptor beta chains below was sequenced from the same sample in a study of T cell responses to AZD1222 COVID-19 vaccine. Generated by immunoSEQ multiplex PCR, the TCRdb table keeps only in-frame clones and is missing some. This table has 150,000 or so clones, approximately 95% appearing once. Specimen: peripheral blood, collected on day 0 of MenACWY control vaccination. The receptors come from an adult in good health.

This rearrangement joins TRBV7-9 to TRBJ1-2; TRBD1 might be the D (5 bases). The CDR3 consists of 13 residues. The ends were cut back, 5 bases at V and 3 bases at J, with 10 bases in the middle. Germline V CDR1 and CDR2: SEHNR, FQNEAQ (reference sequence). CDR3 region: CASSLRGDYGYTF. Written as DNA, the CDR3 is TGTGCCAGCAGCCTTAGGGGCGACTATGGCTACACCTTC. The whole variable domain, remainder taken from reference TRBV7-9 and TRBJ1-2, is DTGVSQNPRHKITKRGQNVTFRCDPISEHNRLYWYRQTLGQGPEFLTYFQNEAQLEKSRLLSDRFSAERPKGSFSTLEIQRTEQGDSAMYLCASSLRGDYGYTFGSGTRLTVV.

This clone has just one count. This rearrangement joins TRBV9 to TRBJ1-1; D might be TRBD1 (5 bases). The CDR3 has 14 amino acids. The germline CDR1 and CDR2 sequences are SGDLS and YYNGEE. Trimming stripped 4 bases from V and 1 base from J, with 11 bases between. The CDR3 DNA is TGTGCCAGCAGCCTCACAGGATCGAACACTGAAGCTTTCTTT. This codes for CASSLTGSNTEAFF.

The chain combines TRBV5-1 with TRBJ1-1; 12 bases are shared with TRBD1. The CDR3 has 14 amino acids. Germline V gene data show CDR1 as SGHRS and CDR2 as YFSETQ. V was pared by 5 bases and J by 1 base, with 0 bases of the junction left unmatched. CDR3 DNA sequence: TGCGCCAGCAGGGGACAGGGGGCGAACACTGAAGCTTTCTTT. Translating it yields CASRGQGANTEAFF.

The chain recombines TRBV18 with TRBJ1-1; 9 bases map to TRBD1. J was trimmed by 2 bases and V by 3 bases; bases with no gene match: 10. This CDR3 region has 17 residues. Germline CDR1 reads KGHSH; CDR2 reads LQKENI. The chain's CDR3 is CASSPIISGQGNTEAFF. The CDR3 DNA is TGTGCCAGCTCACCGATTATTTCGGGACAGGGAAACACTGAAGCTTTCTTT.

This chain joins TRBV6-2 or TRBV6-3 and TRBJ2-2; D not resolved. Trimming cost V 3 bases and J 8 bases, with 4 bases left between them. This CDR3 is built from 11 residues. Germline CDR1 and CDR2: MNHEY and SVGEGT. The CDR3 loop is CASSYAGELFF. In nucleotides, the CDR3 is TGTGCCAGCAGTTATGCGGGGGAGCTGTTTTTT.

V and J are TRBV7-6 and TRBJ2-1; maybe TRBD2 (5 bases). Per the germline V gene, CDR1 is SGHVS and CDR2 is FNYEAQ. Trimming left V 0 bases short and J 7 bases short, with 19 bases between. The CDR3 consists of 17 residues. This chain's CDR3 is CASSLALGGNVGNEQFF. DNA for the CDR3: TGTGCCAGCAGCTTAGCGTTAGGAGGCAATGTGGGAAATGAGCAGTTCTTC.

This chain connects TRBV5-6 to TRBJ2-3; D remains ambiguous. Trimming left V 2 bases short and J 6 bases short, with 7 bases between. CDR1 SGHDT and CDR2 YYEEEE come from the germline V gene. The CDR3 contains 12 residues. The CDR3 DNA sequence: TGTGCCAGCAGCTTAAGAAGCGATACGCAGTATTTT. Amino acids: CASSLRSDTQYF.

This chain connects TRBV19 to TRBJ1-2; 8 bases align to TRBD1. The V segment lost 5 bases and the J segment 4 bases; nucleotides outside the gene matches: 6. The CDR3 sequence is 14 residues long. Germline CDR1 is LNHDA and CDR2 is SQIVND (reference sequence). This CDR3 reads CASSVQGEGYGYTF. CDR3 nucleotide sequence: TGTGCCAGTAGTGTACAGGGGGAGGGCTATGGCTACACCTTC. Drawing the rest from reference TRBV19 and TRBJ1-2, the complete variable domain is DGGITQSPKYLFRKEGQNVTLSCEQNLNHDAMYWYRQDPGQGLRLIYYSQIVNDFQKGDIAEGYSVSREKKESFPLTVTSAQKNPTAFYLCASSVQGEGYGYTFGSGTRLTVV.

The chain has TRBV15 and TRBJ1-3, with D unresolved. Trimming left V 4 bases short and J 6 bases short, with 4 bases between. The CDR3 length is 11 residues. Germline V CDR1 and CDR2: LNHNV, YYDKDF (reference sequence). DNA of the CDR3: TGTGCCACCAGCACTGAAAACACCATATATTTT. This sequence encodes CATSTENTIYF. Full variable domain (outside the CDR3, taken from reference TRBV15 and TRBJ1-3): DAMVIQNPRYQVTQFGKPVTLSCSQTLNHNVMYWYQQKSSQAPKLLFHYYDKDFNNEADTPDNFQSRRPNTSFCFLDIRSPGLGDTAMYLCATSTENTIYFGEGSWLTVV.

This clone showed up just once. The genes are TRBV27 and TRBJ1-4; D remains ambiguous. The germline V gene encodes CDR1 MNHEY and CDR2 SMNVEV (reference sequence). The V gene lost 5 bases and the J gene lost 3 bases, with 13 bases spanning the gap. The CDR3 runs 15 residues. CDR3: CASSPRQVANEKLFF. CDR3 coding DNA: TGTGCCAGCAGTCCTCGGCAGGTTGCTAATGAAAAACTGTTTTTT.

The rearrangement links TRBV5-1 to TRBJ1-2, with TRBD1 matching 9 bases. This CDR3 has 14 amino acids. Germline CDR1 SGHRS, CDR2 YFSETQ. V shed 4 bases, J shed 4 bases, and the junction held 5 bases outside the gene matches. The CDR3 loop reads CASSAGTGLYGYTF. The CDR3 DNA follows: TGCGCCAGCAGCGCAGGGACAGGGCTCTATGGCTACACCTTC.

The chain joins TRBV18 to TRBJ1-1; D possibly corresponds to TRBD1 (5 bases). V shed 0 bases and J shed 9 bases, with 14 bases lying between them. Germline V lookup: CDR1 KGHSH, CDR2 LQKENI. This CDR3 has 14 amino acids. For the CDR3, the DNA is TGTGCCAGCTCACCACCAGCAGGGACGAGGAAAGCTTTCTTT. Translation: CASSPPAGTRKAFF.

The chain employs TRBV27 and TRBJ2-2, with a tentative D call TRBD1 (6 bases). This CDR3 has 16 residues. Germline V gene sequence: CDR1 MNHEY, CDR2 SMNVEV (reference sequence). With 6 bases removed from V and 0 bases from J, the gap between germline ends came to 14 bases. The CDR3 DNA sequence: TGTGCCAGCAGCGGACAGCCGGGGCCGAACACCGGGGAGCTGTTTTTT. As protein: CASSGQPGPNTGELFF.

V gene TRBV7-8 combines with J gene TRBJ1-5; no firm D call. Trimming left V 1 base short and J 1 base short, with 17 bases between. CDR1 SGHVS and CDR2 FQNEAQ come from the germline V gene. The CDR3 spans 18 residues. Here the CDR3 DNA reads TGTGCCAGCAGCTTAGTCTTCGCGGACGGAACAAGCAATCAGCCCCAGCATTTT. It specifies CASSLVFADGTSNQPQHF.

This clone was counted only a few times. The chain recombines TRBV6-5 with TRBJ1-6; a possible D gene is TRBD1 (6 bases). The CDR3 extends over 15 amino acids. The V and J ends lost 0 bases and 10 bases respectively, with 13 bases between them. CDR1 MNHEY and CDR2 SVGAGI come from the germline V gene. The CDR3 nucleotides are TGTGCCAGCAGTTACTCGAGAGGGGGGAACTCACCCCTCCACTTT. Its protein is CASSYSRGGNSPLHF.

The CDR3, as DNA: TGCAGCGTACGACAGAATATGAACACTGAAGCTTTCTTT. This sequence encodes CSVRQNMNTEAFF. This chain uses TRBV29-1 with TRBJ1-1; D might be TRBD1 (5 bases). The CDR3 is made up of 13 amino acids. CDR1 and CDR2 (germline): SQVTM, ANQGSEA. Trimming pared 6 bases from V and 0 bases from J, leaving 11 bases between.